This T cell receptor (beta chain) was sequenced in a study of EBV T-cell therapy then PD-1 blockade in nasopharyngeal carcinoma. Treatment indicated: AdE1-LMPpoly-expanded autologous EBV-specific T-cell therapy followed by anti-PD-1 nivolumab. TCRdb keeps only in-frame clones here, not all; method: immunoSEQ multiplex PCR. The sample contains approximately 25,000 clones, around 82% of which appear only once. Germline CDR1 and CDR2: MNHEY and SVGAGI. V was clipped by 2 bases and J by 2 bases, with 6 bases between them. The CDR3 is 13 amino acids. As to this clone: Its antigen is unidentified.

This rearrangement joins TRBV6-5 to TRBJ1-1; D unresolved. The sequencing here drew on CD8+ T cells from blood, taken at roughly day 60 from a patient whose treatment included autologous EBV-specific T cells and nivolumab. The clonotype originates from a man in his forties or fifties with nasopharyngeal carcinoma. CDR3 nucleotides: TGTGCCAGCAGTTACAGTGAAAACACTGAAGCTTTCTTT. Its protein is CASSYSENTEAFF.